The 26 T cell receptor beta chains reported below all come from one sample, sequenced in a study of blood T cell repertoires in COVID-19. Only in-frame clones appear in the TCRdb table, and some are missing; sequencing was by immunoSEQ multiplex PCR. The top ten clones hold less than 4.5% of a sample with 44,000 or so clones, 84% of them seen once. The sample consisted of peripheral blood. All receptors derive from a man aged 45-65 years with active COVID-19.

This rearrangement joins TRBV9 to TRBJ1-4; D is ambiguous. The CDR3 sequence is 16 residues long. Germline V CDR1 and CDR2: SGDLS, YYNGEE. Trimming took off 4 bases at V and 7 bases at J, with 20 bases between the two ends. CDR3 DNA sequence: TGTGCCAGCAGCATCGGACTCAGGAAGGATGGTGAAAAACTGTTTTTT. It encodes CASSIGLRKDGEKLFF.

This chain joins TRBV5-1 and TRBJ2-3; 7 bases agree with TRBD1. This CDR3 is 16 amino acids long. Germline V lookup: CDR1 SGHRS, CDR2 YFSETQ. V lost 2 bases, J lost 4 bases, and 10 bases stayed unmatched. The CDR3 nucleotides read TGCGCCAGCAGCTTAACCATGCTTCAGGGGGCAGATACGCAGTATTTT. Protein product: CASSLTMLQGADTQYF.

This chain connects TRBV9 to TRBJ1-4; unclear D gene. The CDR3 totals 15 residues. V was trimmed by 4 bases and J by 4 bases, leaving 14 bases between them. Germline V gives CDR1 SGDLS, CDR2 YYNGEE. The CDR3 DNA sequence: TGTGCCAGCAGCTTATCGACGGGGATTAATGAAAAACTGTTTTTT. Amino acids: CASSLSTGINEKLFF.

This clone showed up just a few times. V usage is TRBV5-1 and J usage is TRBJ2-1, with TRBD1 identical over 9 bases. The CDR3 sequence is 18 residues long. V was clipped by 3 bases and J by 7 bases; unmatched bases: 17. The germline V gene encodes CDR1 SGHRS and CDR2 YFSETQ. Here the CDR3 DNA reads TGCGCCAGCAGCTCGCCCTTTAGGACAGGGGAGGCGGGTAATGAGCAGTTCTTC. Its protein is CASSSPFRTGEAGNEQFF.

The V call is TRBV6-5, the J call TRBJ1-2; 12 bases match TRBD1. Germline CDR1 is MNHEY and CDR2 is SVGAGI. The CDR3 has 14 residues. Trimming removed 10 bases from V and 10 bases from J; junction bases left unmatched: 13. Here the CDR3 reads CATHVPGQGAAYTF. The CDR3 bases are TGTGCCACCCACGTCCCGGGACAGGGGGCGGCCTACACCTTC.

The chain recombines TRBV3-1 (or the pseudogene TRBV3-2) with TRBJ2-3; 7 positions agree with TRBD2. With 1 base clipped from V and 5 bases from J, the junction kept 9 bases outside the gene matches. Germline CDR1 and CDR2: LGHDT and YNNKEL (reference sequence). The CDR3 is made up of 16 amino acids. The CDR3 nucleotides are TGTGCCAGCAGCCAAGCCGGACTAGGACGCATAGATACGCAGTATTTT. Translation gives CASSQAGLGRIDTQYF.

V is TRBV1 and J is TRBJ1-5; TRBD1, as called in the table, went unchecked against the DNA. TRBV1 counts as a pseudogene. The CDR3 totals 16 residues. CDR3 in amino acids: CTSSQPGHYSNQPQHF. The CDR3 DNA follows: TGCACCAGCAGCCAACCGGGACACTATAGCAATCAGCCCCAGCATTTT.

Comment on this clone: Different DNA sequences within this sample yield the same CDR3. The CDR3: CASSYSQNTEAFF. In DNA, the CDR3 is TGTGCCAGCAGTTACTCCCAGAACACTGAAGCTTTCTTT. The V and J genes are TRBV6-6 and TRBJ1-1; the D is unclear. The V gene's germline CDR1 is MNHNY and CDR2 SVGAGI (reference sequence). This CDR3 is 13 amino acids long. Trimming removed 0 bases from V and 1 base from J, with 3 bases in between.

The chain's CDR3 is CASSNRTGANNQPQHF. The CDR3 bases are TGTGCCAGCAGCAATCGGACAGGGGCCAACAATCAGCCCCAGCATTTT. This chain joins TRBV21-1 and TRBJ1-5; the table's D call, TRBD1, was not checked against the DNA. TRBV21-1 is a pseudogene segment. This CDR3 contains 16 residues.

In this sample, this clone turned up a few times. The rearrangement joins TRBV5-6 to TRBJ1-6, with D possibly TRBD1 on 6 matching bases. V was cut by 4 bases and J by 7 bases, with 15 bases left in between. CDR1 and CDR2 (germline): SGHDT, YYEEEE. The CDR3 sequence is 15 residues long. The CDR3 DNA reads TGTGCCAGCAGCCGTTCCGGACAGATGAATTCACCCCTCCACTTT. This encodes CASSRSGQMNSPLHF.

Concerning this clone itself: The junction departs from germline at one end; a sequencing error may be responsible. V gene TRBV4-1 combines with J gene TRBJ1-6; D remains unclear. This CDR3 is 14 amino acids long. The germline V gene has CDR1 MGHRA and CDR2 YSYEKL. The CDR3 here is CASSPGSANSPPHF. CDR3 DNA: TGCGCCAGCAGCCCAGGCTCGGCGAATTCACCCCCCCACTTT.

The chain is built from TRBV19 and TRBJ1-3, with TRBD1 matching 7 bases. The germline gives CDR1 LNHDA, CDR2 SQIVND (reference sequence). The junction had 6 bases not matched to a gene; V was cut back by 6 bases and J by 1 base. The CDR3 is made up of 15 amino acids. The CDR3 is CASSRQQGSGNTIYF. CDR3 nucleotides: TGTGCCAGTAGCCGACAACAGGGGTCTGGAAACACCATATATTTT.

The chain carries TRBV5-6 and TRBJ2-5; 8 positions match TRBD2. Germline CDR1 reads SGHDT; CDR2 reads YYEEEE. After removal of 0 bases from V and 5 bases from J, the junction contained 9 bases not matched to a gene. This CDR3 spans 16 amino acids. The CDR3 sequence is CASSLGAGAAVETQYF. For the CDR3, the DNA is TGTGCCAGCAGCTTGGGAGCGGGGGCCGCCGTGGAGACCCAGTACTTC.

V usage is TRBV24-1 and J usage is TRBJ1-2; D is ambiguous. From germline, CDR1 is KGHDR and CDR2 SFDVKD. This CDR3 has 13 residues. Trimming stripped 4 bases from V and 10 bases from J, with 15 bases between. CDR3 in amino acids: CATSDYAGRYYTF. CDR3 DNA: TGTGCCACCAGTGACTATGCGGGCCGTTACTACACCTTC.

The J gene is TRBJ2-7, the V gene TRBV24-1, with a tentative D call TRBD1 (5 bases). V gave up 9 bases and J gave up 6 bases, with 17 bases separating them. CDR1 is KGHDR, CDR2 SFDVKD, per germline. The CDR3 is made up of 13 amino acids. CDR3 amino acids: CATEAQGSREQYF. The DNA of the CDR3 is TGTGCCACCGAGGCCCAGGGTTCGCGCGAGCAGTACTTC.

The J gene is TRBJ2-1, the V gene TRBV6-5; the match to TRBD2 covers 10 bases. CDR1 and CDR2 (germline): MNHEY, SVGAGI. The CDR3 covers 15 residues. Trimming at V came to 2 bases and at J to 7 bases, leaving 5 bases not matched to a gene. The CDR3 nucleotides are TGTGCCAGCAGTTACAAGGTAGCGGGGGGTAATGAGCAGTTCTTC. Translation: CASSYKVAGGNEQFF.

CDR3: CASRSGLAVPCTDTQYF. The CDR3 DNA reads as TGTGCCAGCAGGTCAGGACTAGCGGTACCCTGCACAGATACGCAGTATTTT. The V gene is TRBV21-1, the J gene TRBJ2-3; TRBD2 is the table's D call, not checked against the DNA. TRBV21-1 is marked as a pseudogene. The CDR3 runs 17 residues.

The chain has TRBV13 and TRBJ1-2, with a tentative D call TRBD1 (5 bases). There are 14 residues in the CDR3. Trimming removed 1 base from V and 8 bases from J, with 14 bases in between. The germline V gene encodes CDR1 PRHDT and CDR2 FYEKMQ (reference sequence). CDR3 protein: CASSLVQAPGGYTF. The CDR3 DNA reads as TGTGCCAGCAGCTTAGTACAGGCCCCCGGGGGCTACACCTTC.

The chain has TRBV29-1 and TRBJ1-5; D not certain. The CDR3 covers 13 residues. Germline CDR1 is SQVTM and CDR2 is ANQGSEA. V lost 4 bases, J lost 1 base, and 8 bases lay in between. The CDR3, as DNA: TGCAGCGTTGTTAGTGAGAGCAATCAGCCCCAGCATTTT. It specifies CSVVSESNQPQHF. Supplemented by reference TRBV29-1 and TRBJ1-5, the full variable domain reads SAVISQKPSRDICQRGTSLTIQCQVDSQVTMMFWYRQQPGQSLTLIATANQGSEATYESGFVIDKFPISRPNLTFSTLTVSNMSPEDSSIYLCSVVSESNQPQHFGDGTRLSIL.

The chain uses TRBV27 and TRBJ2-3; D ambiguous. This CDR3 has 14 residues. The ends were cut back, 6 bases at V and 4 bases at J, with 14 bases in the middle. Germline V gives CDR1 MNHEY, CDR2 SMNVEV (reference sequence). The CDR3 protein is CASSYNGLPDTQYF. CDR3 bases: TGTGCCAGCAGCTACAACGGGTTGCCAGATACGCAGTATTTT.

This chain connects TRBV7-9 to TRBJ1-1; D call uncertain. Germline CDR1 and CDR2: SEHNR and FQNEAQ (reference sequence). This CDR3 has 15 residues. V was pared by 0 bases and J by 1 base, with 9 bases between. This CDR3 is CASSLAPGGNTEAFF. The DNA of the CDR3 is TGTGCCAGCAGCTTAGCCCCAGGAGGGAACACTGAAGCTTTCTTT.

The V gene is TRBV6-4, the J gene TRBJ1-1, with D maybe TRBD1 (6 bases). CDR3 length: 13 residues. From germline, CDR1 is MRHNA and CDR2 SNTAGT. Trimming pared 6 bases from V and 7 bases from J, leaving 15 bases between. The CDR3: CASRTFQGGEAFF. CDR3 DNA sequence: TGTGCCAGCAGGACGTTTCAAGGGGGTGAAGCTTTCTTT.

The chain is built from TRBV19 and TRBJ2-2, with 9 bases identical to TRBD2. V shed 9 bases, J shed 1 base, and the junction held 3 bases outside the gene matches. CDR1 is LNHDA and CDR2 is SQIVND in the germline V gene (reference sequence). The CDR3 runs to 14 residues. The CDR3 nucleotides read TGTGCCAGCAATAGCGGGGGGAACACCGGGGAGCTGTTTTTT. It encodes CASNSGGNTGELFF.

The V and J genes are TRBV5-1 and TRBJ2-1; 8 positions agree with TRBD2. Germline CDR1 is SGHRS and CDR2 is YFSETQ. This CDR3 contains 14 residues. Trimming removed 5 bases from V and 7 bases from J; junction bases left unmatched: 8. The CDR3 region has the DNA TGCGCCAGCAGTCGGGGGGGCGGTCGTAATGAGCAGTTCTTC. It translates to CASSRGGGRNEQFF.

This chain uses TRBV19 with TRBJ1-4; D unresolved. Deletions cut 3 bases from V and 4 bases from J, with 9 bases between. Per the germline V gene, CDR1 is LNHDA and CDR2 is SQIVND (reference sequence). This CDR3 is built from 14 residues. The CDR3 sequence: CASSMVQVNEKLFF. The DNA for the CDR3 is TGTGCCAGTAGTATGGTGCAGGTTAATGAAAAACTGTTTTTT.

V gene TRBV5-1 combines with J gene TRBJ2-3; D gene unclear. This CDR3 has 14 residues. Per the germline V gene, CDR1 is SGHRS and CDR2 is YFSETQ. The germline V and J ends were trimmed by 3 bases and 0 bases, with 8 bases remaining between them. CDR3 in amino acids: CASSSSTSTDTQYF. The CDR3, as DNA: TGCGCCAGCAGCTCTTCAACTAGCACAGATACGCAGTATTTT.